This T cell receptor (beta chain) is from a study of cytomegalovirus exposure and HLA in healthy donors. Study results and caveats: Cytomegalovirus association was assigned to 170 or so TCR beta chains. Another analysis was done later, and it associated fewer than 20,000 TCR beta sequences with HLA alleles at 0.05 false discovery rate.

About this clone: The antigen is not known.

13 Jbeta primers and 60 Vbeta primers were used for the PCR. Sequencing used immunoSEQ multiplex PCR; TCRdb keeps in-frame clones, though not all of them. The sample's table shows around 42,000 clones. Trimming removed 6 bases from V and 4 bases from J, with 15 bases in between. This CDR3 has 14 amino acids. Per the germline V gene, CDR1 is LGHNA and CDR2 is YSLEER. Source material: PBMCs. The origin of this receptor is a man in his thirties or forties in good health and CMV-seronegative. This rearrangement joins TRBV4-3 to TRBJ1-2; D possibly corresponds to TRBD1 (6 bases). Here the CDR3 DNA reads TGCGCCAGCAGACTAACAGGGTTAGGCTATGGCTACACCTTC. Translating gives CASRLTGLGYGYTF.